Following are 28 T cell receptor beta chains from one sample sequenced in a study of response to subunit inactivated influenza vaccine. TCRdb re-analysed the RT-PCR reads in MiXCR, keeping a single row per CDR3 protein. Of fewer than 250,000 distinct CDR3 sequences detected, about 15% appear once; the ten largest clones hold about 25%. Sequences were derived from CD8+ T cells sorted from PBMCs, sampled roughly 5 days after vaccination. These receptors all stem from a man over 45 who received an inactivated influenza vaccine.

This clonotype was seen a few times. The chain has TRBV6-2 or TRBV6-3 and TRBJ2-2; the D gene is possibly TRBD1 (6 bases). Per the germline V gene, CDR1 is MNHEY and CDR2 is SVGEGT. Between the trimmed V and J ends, which lost 4 bases and 4 bases, there was a span of 10 bases. The CDR3 sequence is 14 residues long. CDR3 sequence (DNA): TGTGCCAGCAGTTTTCACAGGGTCACCGGGGAGCTGTTTTTT. It is translated as CASSFHRVTGELFF.

This clonotype has more than one count but fewer than ten. V is TRBV10-1 and J is TRBJ2-1; 11 positions agree with TRBD1. Germline lookup yields CDR1 WNHNN and CDR2 SYGVQD (reference sequence). This CDR3 comprises 17 residues. Losses at the gene ends were 7 bases for V and 7 bases for J; bases not matched to a gene: 15. The CDR3 nucleotides read TGCGCCAGCACCCCGGGACAGGGGGGAAGGTTTACAAATGAGCAGTTCTTC. Amino acid sequence: CASTPGQGGRFTNEQFF.

The genes are TRBV20-1 and TRBJ1-2; D is possibly TRBD1 (5 bases). The germline gives CDR1 DFQATT, CDR2 SNEGSKA (reference sequence). This CDR3 is built from 11 residues. The ends were cut back, 5 bases at V and 4 bases at J, with 8 bases in the middle. CDR3 bases: TGCAGTGCTCCCACAGGCTATGGCTACACCTTC. Translating it yields CSAPTGYGYTF.

Ten or more counts support this clonotype. This chain connects TRBV2 to TRBJ2-7, with 14 bases aligning to TRBD2. Per the germline V gene, CDR1 is SNHLY and CDR2 is FYNNEI. The CDR3 has 18 residues. The trim removed 4 bases at V and 4 bases at J, leaving 12 bases unmatched. The CDR3, as DNA: TGTGCCAGCAGTGTTTTCGTGGGACTAGCGGGAGATAGTTACGAGCAGTACTTC. Protein: CASSVFVGLAGDSYEQYF.

The chain joins TRBV30 to TRBJ1-6; tentative D call: TRBD1 (6 bases). V was shortened by 0 bases and J by 8 bases, with 11 bases between the two germline ends. Germline CDR1 reads GTSNPN; CDR2 reads SVGIG (reference sequence). CDR3 length: 14 amino acids. This chain's CDR3 is CAWSVGTSDSPLHF. CDR3 bases: TGTGCCTGGAGTGTAGGGACATCTGATTCACCCCTCCACTTT.

The chain carries TRBV20-1 and TRBJ1-2; D ambiguous. V shed 0 bases and J shed 7 bases, with 15 bases lying between them. CDR1 DFQATT and CDR2 SNEGSKA come from the germline V gene (reference sequence). The CDR3 runs 14 residues. Here the CDR3 DNA reads TGCAGTGCTAGAGATATGAGTAGCTCTCTTGGCTACACCTTC. Protein product: CSARDMSSSLGYTF.

The chain has TRBV13 and TRBJ2-2; 11 bases fit TRBD2. The junction had 9 bases not matched to a gene; V was cut back by 5 bases and J by 7 bases. This CDR3 contains 16 residues. From germline, CDR1 is PRHDT and CDR2 FYEKMQ (reference sequence). The DNA of the CDR3 is TGTGCCAGCAGCATTAGCGGGGGGGCTCGTTTCGGGGAGCTGTTTTTT. Translation: CASSISGGARFGELFF.

V gene TRBV12-3 or TRBV12-4 combines with J gene TRBJ1-6; D remains unclear. The V end was cut by 2 bases, the J end by 7 bases, with 3 bases between. This CDR3 spans 12 amino acids. The CDR3 DNA is TGTGCCAGCAGTTTACGAAATTCACCCCTCCACTTT. Its translation: CASSLRNSPLHF.

The chain has TRBV4-3 and TRBJ2-1; no firm D call. CDR1 is LGHNA and CDR2 is YSLEER in the germline V gene. V lost 2 bases to trimming and J lost 0 bases, with 8 bases between them. There are 15 residues in the CDR3. The CDR3 protein is CASSQTPSSYNEQFF. CDR3 bases: TGCGCCAGCAGCCAAACACCGAGCTCCTACAATGAGCAGTTCTTC.

This clonotype was counted only a few times. The chain couples TRBV7-9 to TRBJ2-5; D might be TRBD1 (6 bases). The CDR3 is made up of 14 amino acids. Germline CDR1 reads SEHNR; CDR2 reads FQNEAQ (reference sequence). V was trimmed by 5 bases and J by 2 bases, leaving 12 bases between them. CDR3 sequence: CASSPFQGQETQYF. The CDR3 nucleotides read TGTGCCAGCAGCCCCTTCCAGGGGCAAGAGACCCAGTACTTC.

This clonotype appeared a few times. This sequence joins TRBV4-3 and TRBJ1-5; TRBD1 is a possible D gene (5 bases). V dropped 0 bases and J dropped 4 bases, with 13 bases sitting between them. This CDR3 has 16 residues. Germline CDR1 is LGHNA and CDR2 is YSLEER. CDR3 sequence reads: CASSQDWGRQNQPQHF. CDR3 DNA sequence: TGCGCCAGCAGCCAAGATTGGGGACGGCAAAATCAGCCCCAGCATTTT.

This chain links TRBV6-5 with TRBJ1-1; D not certain. With 0 bases removed from V and 3 bases from J, the gap between germline ends came to 14 bases. This CDR3 has 16 amino acids. The germline gives CDR1 MNHEY, CDR2 SVGAGI. This CDR3 is CASSYSRSGGHTEAFF. CDR3 DNA sequence: TGTGCCAGCAGTTACTCTAGAAGCGGCGGGCACACTGAAGCTTTCTTT.

The J gene is TRBJ2-3, the V gene TRBV7-9; D perhaps matches TRBD1 (6 bases). Trimming took off 8 bases at V and 5 bases at J, with 17 bases between the two ends. This CDR3 has 14 residues. The germline V gene encodes CDR1 SEHNR and CDR2 FQNEAQ (reference sequence). DNA of the CDR3: TGTGCCAGCCACCAGGGGTATGTAGGAGATACGCAGTATTTT. Translating gives CASHQGYVGDTQYF. The full variable domain, in which reference TRBV7-9 and TRBJ2-3 provide the parts outside the CDR3, is DTGVSQNPRHKITKRGQNVTFRCDPISEHNRLYWYRQTLGQGPEFLTYFQNEAQLEKSRLLSDRFSAERPKGSFSTLEIQRTEQGDSAMYLCASHQGYVGDTQYFGPGTRLTVL.

There are many counts of this clonotype. The chain is built from TRBV24-1 and TRBJ2-5; D call uncertain. Germline assignment: CDR1 KGHDR and CDR2 SFDVKD. The CDR3 has 13 amino acids. Trimming took 0 bases from V and 3 from J, leaving 4 bases between them. Here the CDR3 reads CATSDLSEETQYF. The CDR3 DNA is TGTGCCACCAGTGATTTGTCAGAAGAGACCCAGTACTTC.

There are many counts of this clonotype. The chain recombines TRBV11-2 with TRBJ2-7; possible D gene TRBD1, 5 bases. Trimming pared 4 bases from V and 4 bases from J, leaving 11 bases between. The CDR3 consists of 13 residues. Germline V gene lookup returns CDR1 SGHAT and CDR2 FQNNGV. CDR3 bases: TGTGCCAGCAGCTGGGGCGCGAATTACGAGCAGTACTTC. It encodes CASSWGANYEQYF.

This clonotype showed up just a few times. The V call is TRBV6-1, the J call TRBJ2-5; tentative D call: TRBD1 (6 bases). The germline V gene encodes CDR1 MNHNS and CDR2 SASEGT. Trimming left V 6 bases short and J 4 bases short, with 15 bases between. The CDR3 length is 14 residues. The CDR3 nucleotides read TGTGCCAGCAGCCCTAACCTCAGGGGAGAGACCCAGTACTTC. Its translation is CASSPNLRGETQYF.

The chain carries TRBV25-1 and TRBJ2-2; 10 positions match TRBD1. The V and J ends lost 11 bases and 3 bases, in that order; junction bases with no gene match: 9. The CDR3 spans 15 residues. The germline V gene encodes CDR1 MGHDK and CDR2 SYGVNS. The CDR3 DNA sequence: TGTGCCTCCTACAAGGGGACAGGGGACACCGGGGAGCTGTTTTTT. Translation: CASYKGTGDTGELFF. Variable domain in full (rest from reference TRBV25-1 and TRBJ2-2): EADIYQTPRYLVIGTGKKITLECSQTMGHDKMYWYQQDPGMELHLIHYSYGVNSTEKGDLSSESTVSRIRTEHFPLTLESARPSHTSQYLCASYKGTGDTGELFFGEGSRLTVL.

The rearrangement uses TRBV15 and TRBJ2-7, with 7 bases that match TRBD1. Germline CDR1 reads LNHNV; CDR2 reads YYDKDF (reference sequence). The CDR3 runs to 16 residues. V lost 2 bases and J lost 3; bases outside the gene matches: 10. Written as DNA, the CDR3 is TGTGCCACCAGCAGACCCTATCCGGGACAGCTCTACGAGCAGTACTTC. It translates to CATSRPYPGQLYEQYF. The full variable domain, its missing parts supplied by reference TRBV15 and TRBJ2-7, is DAMVIQNPRYQVTQFGKPVTLSCSQTLNHNVMYWYQQKSSQAPKLLFHYYDKDFNNEADTPDNFQSRRPNTSFCFLDIRSPGLGDTAMYLCATSRPYPGQLYEQYFGPGTRLTVT.

This clonotype turned up a few times. DNA for the CDR3: TGTGCCAGCAGCGAAGGACTAGCCCGGGAGACCCAGTACTTC. Translation gives CASSEGLARETQYF. The chain links TRBV7-8 to TRBJ2-5; 8 bases line up with TRBD2. Germline V lookup: CDR1 SGHVS, CDR2 FQNEAQ. The CDR3 sequence is 14 residues long. V was clipped by 5 bases and J by 5 bases; unmatched bases: 7. The full variable domain, in which reference TRBV7-8 and TRBJ2-5 provide the parts outside the CDR3, is GAGVSQSPRYKVAKRGQDVALRCDPISGHVSLFWYQQALGQGPEFLTYFQNEAQLDKSGLPSDRFFAERPEGSVSTLKIQRTQQEDSAVYLCASSEGLARETQYFGPGTRLLVL.

The table lists this clonotype with many counts. This chain connects TRBV6-2 or TRBV6-3 to TRBJ2-7, with 12 positions matching TRBD2. There are 16 residues in the CDR3. The ends lost 6 bases at V and 5 bases at J; junction bases unmatched: 11. From germline, CDR1 is MNHEY and CDR2 SVGEGT. For the CDR3, the DNA is TGTGCCAGCAGCCAACAGACTAGCGGGAGACCTAACGAGCAGTACTTC. It yields the protein CASSQQTSGRPNEQYF.

This sequence joins TRBV20-1 and TRBJ2-1, with 10 bases matching TRBD2. The CDR3 contains 16 residues. V gave up 0 bases and J gave up 6 bases; unmatched junction bases: 8. Germline loops: CDR1 DFQATT, CDR2 SNEGSKA (reference sequence). The CDR3 bases are TGCAGTGCTAGAGATCTCATGAGCGGGGGGGTCAATGAGCAGTTCTTC. It is translated as CSARDLMSGGVNEQFF.

This clonotype was picked up a small number of times. The V gene is TRBV4-3, the J gene TRBJ2-7, with D uncertain. Trimming stripped 1 base from V and 3 bases from J, with 19 bases between. Germline CDR1 is LGHNA and CDR2 is YSLEER. CDR3 length equals 17 residues. The CDR3 sequence is CASSQAQSTGRGYEQYF. The CDR3 bases are TGCGCCAGCAGCCAAGCCCAGTCTACTGGGCGAGGCTACGAGCAGTACTTC.

In this sample, this clonotype turned up a few times. This chain uses TRBV4-1 with TRBJ1-1, with D tentatively TRBD1 (6 bases). With 4 bases removed from V and 5 bases from J, the gap between germline ends came to 17 bases. Germline V gene data show CDR1 as MGHRA and CDR2 as YSYEKL. This CDR3 has 15 residues. In nucleotides, the CDR3 is TGCGCCAGCAGCCTCAAAAGTACAGGGTGGACTGAAGCTTTCTTT. Translated, it gives CASSLKSTGWTEAFF.

The rearrangement joins TRBV7-6 to TRBJ2-1, with 9 bases aligning to TRBD1. Losses at the gene ends were 3 bases for V and 8 bases for J; bases not matched to a gene: 11. Germline V gives CDR1 SGHVS, CDR2 FNYEAQ. There are 16 residues in the CDR3. CDR3 sequence (DNA): TGTGCCAGCAGCTTTGGTGGGACAGGGAAAGGTCATGAGCAGTTCTTC. It is translated as CASSFGGTGKGHEQFF.

This clonotype occurred many times. The rearrangement uses TRBV7-9 and TRBJ1-1; no firm D call. The CDR3 spans 14 residues. Germline values: CDR1 SEHNR, CDR2 FQNEAQ (reference sequence). V lost 4 bases, J lost 0 bases, and 9 bases lay in between. The CDR3 bases are TGTGCCAGCAGCTCTGCTTTCTTGAACACTGAAGCTTTCTTT. This translates into CASSSAFLNTEAFF.

The rearrangement links TRBV18 to TRBJ2-7; D might be TRBD1 (6 bases). This CDR3 is built from 14 residues. V dropped 3 bases and J dropped 3 bases, with 12 bases sitting between them. The germline V gene has CDR1 KGHSH and CDR2 LQKENI. This chain's CDR3 is CASSPRQDSYEQYF. The DNA of the CDR3 is TGTGCCAGCTCACCCCGACAGGACAGCTACGAGCAGTACTTC.

The V call is TRBV29-1, the J call TRBJ2-7; TRBD1 aligns across 9 bases. The CDR3 runs 15 residues. V shed 0 bases, J shed 5 bases, and the junction held 8 bases outside the gene matches. Germline V gene lookup returns CDR1 SQVTM and CDR2 ANQGSEA. The CDR3 loop reads CSVEDRDRVTHEQYF. The DNA of the CDR3 is TGCAGCGTTGAAGACCGGGACAGGGTAACCCACGAGCAGTACTTC.

The chain joins TRBV28 to TRBJ1-1; 7 nucleotides line up with TRBD1. The junction had 18 bases not matched to a gene; V was cut back by 3 bases and J by 8 bases. Germline V gene data show CDR1 as MDHEN and CDR2 as SYDVKM. The CDR3 is 17 amino acids. In nucleotides, the CDR3 is TGTGCCAGCAGTTTCCCGGAGGGAGGGGGCTCGAGGTGGGAAGCTTTCTTT. This encodes CASSFPEGGGSRWEAFF.